What follows are 32 T cell receptor beta chains derived from one specimen sequenced in a study of graft-versus-host responses after intestinal transplantation. These TCRs' antigens remain unknown. Data came from immunoSEQ multiplex PCR; TCRdb stores just in-frame clones and leaves some out. Of roughly 80,000 clones in the sample, around 87% were seen once. The sample consisted of unstimulated CD8+ T cells sorted from spleen or lymph node cells, taken before transplant. The source of these receptors is a human donor who was the organ donor for an intestinal transplant.

V is TRBV11-2 and J is TRBJ2-7, with TRBD1 identical over 9 bases. Germline lookup yields CDR1 SGHAT and CDR2 FQNNGV. This CDR3 has 16 residues. V lost 1 base and J lost 6; bases outside the gene matches: 10. The CDR3 DNA is TGTGCCAGCAGCTTAGGGATGGGGACAGGGATCGGCGAGCAGTACTTC. The encoded protein is CASSLGMGTGIGEQYF.

The chain carries TRBV5-4 and TRBJ2-7, with 10 positions matching TRBD2. The junction had 6 bases not matched to a gene; V was cut back by 4 bases and J by 2 bases. Germline CDR1 SGHNT, CDR2 YYREEE (reference sequence). The CDR3 contains 15 residues. The CDR3 reads CASSQERGGPYEQYF. CDR3 in DNA: TGTGCCAGCAGCCAAGAGCGGGGGGGCCCCTACGAGCAGTACTTC.

The chain combines TRBV7-9 with TRBJ1-1; D unclear. Germline V lookup: CDR1 SEHNR, CDR2 FQNEAQ (reference sequence). Trimming shortened V by 6 bases and J by 3 bases, and 8 bases separated the two germline ends. This CDR3 has 12 residues. The CDR3 coding sequence is TGTGCCAGCAGTAAGAGGGACACTGAAGCTTTCTTT. Translation: CASSKRDTEAFF.

V is TRBV25-1 and J is TRBJ1-3; D is uncertain. V lost 2 bases, J lost 4 bases, and 15 bases lay in between. The CDR3 consists of 16 residues. In germline, CDR1 is MGHDK, CDR2 SYGVNS. Here the CDR3 reads CASSEKEGSYGNTIYF. CDR3 coding DNA: TGTGCCAGCAGTGAAAAGGAAGGGAGCTACGGAAACACCATATATTTT.

J is TRBJ1-5 and V is TRBV4-1; D unclear. The germline CDR1 and CDR2 sequences are MGHRA and YSYEKL. This CDR3 is 15 amino acids long. The V and J ends lost 2 bases and 0 bases respectively, with 8 bases between them. CDR3 in amino acids: CASSQSARSNQPQHF. The CDR3 nucleotides are TGCGCCAGCAGCCAATCAGCCCGTAGCAATCAGCCCCAGCATTTT.

The chain is built from TRBV9 and TRBJ2-3; no clear D. Per germline, CDR1 SGDLS and CDR2 YYNGEE. This CDR3 is built from 14 residues. V was shortened by 2 bases and J by 1 base, with 8 bases between the two germline ends. In DNA, the CDR3 is TGTGCCAGCAGCGTTATAGACGGCACAGATACGCAGTATTTT. Translating gives CASSVIDGTDTQYF.

This sequence joins TRBV5-6 and TRBJ2-7; D call uncertain. V dropped 0 bases and J dropped 2 bases, with 6 bases sitting between them. The germline V gene has CDR1 SGHDT and CDR2 YYEEEE. CDR3 length: 13 residues. The CDR3 bases are TGTGCCAGCAGCTTGGGTGGCACCTACGAGCAGTACTTC. Its translation: CASSLGGTYEQYF. Complete variable domain (other parts from reference TRBV5-6 and TRBJ2-7): DAGVTQSPTHLIKTRGQQVTLRCSPKSGHDTVSWYQQALGQGPQFIFQYYEEEERQRGNFPDRFSGHQFPNYSSELNVNALLLGDSALYLCASSLGGTYEQYFGPGTRLTVT.

Comments on this clone: The CDR3 ends on some other residue instead of the conserved phenylalanine or tryptophan, so this is likely a read error. It is unclear where the CDR3 begins or ends on the DNA, so no DNA is shown, and the CDR3 is as TCRdb lists it. V and J are TRBV7-9 and TRBJ1-6; the table names TRBD1, a call not compared with the DNA. Termini included, the CDR3 measures 11 amino acids. Germline CDR1 SEHNR, CDR2 FQNEAQ (reference sequence). The CDR3 loop reads CASSLGTGVSG.

For the CDR3, the DNA is TGTGCCAGCAGCGGCTCACAGTCCCCCGAGCAGTACTTC. Translation: CASSGSQSPEQYF. The V call is TRBV7-8, the J call TRBJ2-5; D remains unclear. The DNA end is more similar to TRBJ2-7, so the J call may be wrong. CDR1 is SGHVS, CDR2 FQNEAQ, per germline. The CDR3 loop spans 13 amino acids.

The chain recombines TRBV28 with TRBJ2-2; D remains unclear. V was clipped by 5 bases and J by 8 bases, with 9 bases between them. CDR3 length: 12 residues. CDR1 and CDR2 from the germline V gene are MDHEN and SYDVKM. The CDR3 here is CASSPDPGELFF. In DNA, the CDR3 is TGTGCCAGCAGTCCTGACCCTGGGGAGCTGTTTTTT. The full variable domain, in which reference TRBV28 and TRBJ2-2 provide the parts outside the CDR3, is DVKVTQSSRYLVKRTGEKVFLECVQDMDHENMFWYRQDPGLGLRLIYFSYDVKMKEKGDIPEGYSVSREKKERFSLILESASTNQTSMYLCASSPDPGELFFGEGSRLTVL.

As DNA, the CDR3 is TGTGCCACCAGCAGAGTTCAGGGGGGAGGTTCACCCCTCCACTTT. This gives the protein CATSRVQGGGSPLHF. This chain links TRBV15 with TRBJ1-6; 7 bases align to TRBD1. Germline V gene data show CDR1 as LNHNV and CDR2 as YYDKDF (reference sequence). V lost 1 base, J lost 9 bases, and 6 bases stayed unmatched. There are 15 residues in the CDR3.

The rearrangement joins TRBV9 to TRBJ2-3; D perhaps matches TRBD2 (6 bases). Trimming left V 5 bases short and J 2 bases short, with 9 bases between. CDR1 is SGDLS and CDR2 is YYNGEE in the germline V gene. The CDR3 totals 13 residues. The CDR3: CASRGEDTDTQYF. As DNA, the CDR3 is TGTGCCAGCAGGGGGGAGGACACAGATACGCAGTATTTT.

This chain uses TRBV6-5 with TRBJ2-2, with 7 bases that match TRBD1. V shed 10 bases, J shed 6 bases, and the junction held 11 bases outside the gene matches. The germline V gene has CDR1 MNHEY and CDR2 SVGAGI. The CDR3 consists of 14 residues. The CDR3 sequence is CATRPGTDAGELFF. CDR3 nucleotides: TGTGCCACCCGGCCGGGGACAGACGCCGGGGAGCTGTTTTTT.

V and J are TRBV10-3 and TRBJ2-5, with a weak D call TRBD2 (7 bases). Trimming cost V 3 bases and J 0 bases, with 14 bases left between them. The germline gives CDR1 ENHRY, CDR2 SYGVKD. This CDR3 is 16 amino acids long. The CDR3 DNA reads TGTGCCATCAGTGACGGGCGGGGGCCCTACCAAGAGACCCAGTACTTC. This encodes CAISDGRGPYQETQYF.

V usage is TRBV27 and J usage is TRBJ1-2; a possible D gene is TRBD1 (5 bases). The CDR3 is made up of 13 amino acids. Germline CDR1 and CDR2: MNHEY and SMNVEV (reference sequence). V lost 0 bases and J 6 bases, leaving 8 bases between the germline ends. In DNA form, the CDR3 reads TGTGCCAGCAGTTTATCATGGGGGAATGGCTACACCTTC. It yields the protein CASSLSWGNGYTF.

J is TRBJ2-2 and V is TRBV9, with TRBD1 identical over 8 bases. CDR3 size: 16 residues. Germline CDR1 SGDLS, CDR2 YYNGEE. Trimming took 3 bases from V and 0 from J; bases not matched to a gene: 4. CDR3 nucleotide sequence: TGTGCCAGCAGCGGGTTGACAGGGGCGAACACCGGGGAGCTGTTTTTT. This sequence encodes CASSGLTGANTGELFF.

The chain couples TRBV10-3 to TRBJ2-3; the match to TRBD1 covers 8 bases. V shed 6 bases, J shed 3 bases, and the junction held 8 bases outside the gene matches. Germline V lookup: CDR1 ENHRY, CDR2 SYGVKD. CDR3 length: 15 residues. CDR3 DNA: TGTGCCATCAGCCTGGACAGGGAATCTACAGATACGCAGTATTTT. Encoded protein: CAISLDRESTDTQYF.

CDR3 amino acids: CASSRRRDSHTGPYGYTF. Written as DNA, the CDR3 is TGTGCCAGCAGCAGGCGTCGAGACAGTCATACGGGCCCCTATGGCTACACCTTC. J is TRBJ1-2 and V is TRBV7-8, with D perhaps matching TRBD1 (5 bases). CDR3 size: 18 residues. CDR1 is SGHVS, CDR2 FQNEAQ, per germline. The V end lost 5 bases, the J end lost 4 bases, and 26 bases lay between the germline ends.

The chain recombines TRBV6-5 with TRBJ1-1, with D possibly matching TRBD1 (6 bases). The V end lost 10 bases, the J end lost 4 bases, and 16 bases lay between the germline ends. Germline loops: CDR1 MNHEY, CDR2 SVGAGI. The CDR3 is 13 residues long. The CDR3 is CATWREGVTEAFF. DNA for the CDR3: TGTGCCACCTGGCGGGAGGGGGTCACTGAAGCTTTCTTT.

V usage is TRBV28 and J usage is TRBJ2-7; no clear D. V lost 5 bases, J lost 1 base, and 9 bases lay in between. Germline CDR1 MDHEN, CDR2 SYDVKM. The CDR3 consists of 13 residues. Written as DNA, the CDR3 is TGTGCCAGCAGTAGCGCGGTATCCTACGAGCAGTACTTC. Protein product: CASSSAVSYEQYF.

V is TRBV30 and J is TRBJ1-4, with 9 nucleotides matching TRBD1. The V gene end was trimmed by 3 bases and the J gene end by 5 bases; junction bases not matched to a gene: 7. The CDR3 totals 15 residues. CDR1 and CDR2 (germline): GTSNPN, SVGIG (reference sequence). The CDR3 reads CAWRESGTGNEKLFF. In DNA, the CDR3 is TGTGCCTGGAGGGAATCCGGGACAGGGAATGAAAAACTGTTTTTT.

The chain uses TRBV5-6 and TRBJ1-2; the D is unclear. The CDR3 is made up of 13 amino acids. CDR1 SGHDT and CDR2 YYEEEE come from the germline V gene. V lost 2 bases, J lost 3 bases, and 8 bases lay in between. CDR3 coding DNA: TGTGCCAGCAGCTTAGGTCAGGACTATGGCTACACCTTC. Its protein is CASSLGQDYGYTF.

This chain joins TRBV4-2 and TRBJ1-1; tentative D call: TRBD1 (5 bases). Trimming stripped 6 bases from V and 5 bases from J, with 19 bases between. The CDR3 length is 15 residues. In germline, CDR1 is LGHNA, CDR2 YNFKEQ. In nucleotides, the CDR3 is TGTGCCAGCAGAGAACTAGACAGTGGGGGGACTGAAGCTTTCTTT. This sequence encodes CASRELDSGGTEAFF.

The rearrangement uses TRBV5-6 and TRBJ2-3, with D possibly matching TRBD1 (6 bases). This CDR3 spans 13 amino acids. CDR1 is SGHDT and CDR2 is YYEEEE in the germline V gene. V lost 7 bases, J lost 4 bases, and 13 bases lay in between. The CDR3 bases are TGTGCCAGCCCCCTTGGGGGCCCAGATACGCAGTATTTT. It specifies CASPLGGPDTQYF.

The chain carries TRBV15 and TRBJ1-3; TRBD1 might be the D (5 bases). Trimming pared 5 bases from V and 0 bases from J, leaving 14 bases between. Germline CDR1 and CDR2: LNHNV and YYDKDF (reference sequence). The CDR3 is 16 amino acids. The CDR3 loop reads CATSGGDGNSGNTIYF. The CDR3 bases are TGTGCCACCAGCGGTGGGGACGGGAACTCTGGAAACACCATATATTTT.

V usage is TRBV4-1 and J usage is TRBJ2-5, with D tentatively TRBD1 or TRBD2 (5 bases each). The CDR3 consists of 14 residues. The germline V gene has CDR1 MGHRA and CDR2 YSYEKL. Trimming took 9 bases from V and 4 from J, leaving 18 bases between them. CDR3 residues: CASNRGAGLETQYF. In DNA form, the CDR3 reads TGCGCCAGTAACCGAGGGGCAGGATTAGAGACCCAGTACTTC.

CDR3 in DNA: TGTGCCATCCAATCACCTCCCAACTACGAGCAGTACTTC. Translation gives CAIQSPPNYEQYF. This sequence joins TRBV10-3 and TRBJ2-7; unclear D gene. Trimming left V 8 bases short and J 3 bases short, with 14 bases between. From germline, CDR1 is ENHRY and CDR2 SYGVKD. CDR3 length: 13 residues.

This clone has a handful of counts. This chain links TRBV4-1 with TRBJ2-1, with D unclear. Per the germline V gene, CDR1 is MGHRA and CDR2 is YSYEKL. The length of the CDR3 is 15 residues. Trimming removed 1 base at V and 5 bases at J, with 12 bases between. DNA for the CDR3: TGCGCCAGCAGCCAAGTGTTGCCCAGTGACAATGAGCAGTTCTTC. The encoded protein is CASSQVLPSDNEQFF.

The chain uses TRBV5-1 and TRBJ1-3; D not certain. CDR3 length equals 15 residues. The V gene lost 4 bases and the J gene lost 2 bases, with 13 bases spanning the gap. The germline V gene encodes CDR1 SGHRS and CDR2 YFSETQ. CDR3 nucleotide sequence: TGCGCCAGCAGCCCGGACCTTATTGCTGGAAACACCATATATTTT. Translating it yields CASSPDLIAGNTIYF.

This clone was found once. This chain joins TRBV4-2 and TRBJ1-2, with 7 positions matching TRBD1. Germline V gene sequence: CDR1 LGHNA, CDR2 YNFKEQ. Losses at the gene ends were 4 bases for V and 2 bases for J; bases not matched to a gene: 7. The CDR3 is made up of 15 amino acids. The CDR3: CASSPWGQSNYGYTF. The CDR3 nucleotides are TGTGCCAGCAGCCCGTGGGGACAGTCGAACTATGGCTACACCTTC.

This chain links TRBV9 with TRBJ2-3; 10 bases map to TRBD2. Germline V CDR1 and CDR2: SGDLS, YYNGEE. There are 16 residues in the CDR3. The V gene end was trimmed by 2 bases and the J gene end by 6 bases; junction bases not matched to a gene: 9. CDR3 coding DNA: TGTGCCAGCAGCGTCCCCCGGACTAGCGGTTCTGATACGCAGTATTTT. Translated: CASSVPRTSGSDTQYF.

The chain combines TRBV6-5 with TRBJ2-7, with a tentative D call TRBD2 (5 bases). The length of the CDR3 is 15 residues. Germline loops: CDR1 MNHEY, CDR2 SVGAGI. Trimming took 6 bases from V and 0 from J, leaving 15 bases between them. In DNA form, the CDR3 reads TGTGCCAGCAGCGCCGTGGAGGAAACCTCCTACGAGCAGTACTTC. Translated, it gives CASSAVEETSYEQYF.